Shown below are 10 T cell receptor beta chains from a single sample sequenced in a study of cytomegalovirus exposure and HLA in healthy donors. The PCR had 60 Vbeta and 13 Jbeta primers. Measured with immunoSEQ multiplex PCR; TCRdb has only the in-frame clones, and not every one. The repertoire holds approximately 120,000 clones, about 70% seen once, with roughly 13% in the top ten. Sequences were obtained from PBMCs. These receptors all stem from a woman in her fifties or sixties in good health and CMV-seropositive.

This chain joins TRBV7-9 and TRBJ1-2; 7 nucleotides line up with TRBD1. The CDR3 spans 15 residues. Germline assignment: CDR1 SEHNR and CDR2 FQNEAQ (reference sequence). Trimming removed 5 bases from V and 3 bases from J; junction bases left unmatched: 9. CDR3 amino acids: CASSKQQGFDYGYTF. In DNA form, the CDR3 reads TGTGCCAGCAGCAAACAACAGGGGTTCGACTATGGCTACACCTTC.

This clone was counted between two and nine times. The chain recombines TRBV5-5 with TRBJ2-5; TRBD1 aligns across 7 bases. The length of the CDR3 is 15 residues. V was clipped by 4 bases and J by 4 bases; unmatched bases: 10. Germline lookup yields CDR1 SGHKS and CDR2 YYEKEE (reference sequence). The CDR3 is CASSTVGGVGETQYF. Written as DNA, the CDR3 is TGTGCCAGCAGCACTGTAGGGGGCGTGGGAGAGACCCAGTACTTC.

This clone was seen more than once but under ten times. The chain recombines TRBV7-2 with TRBJ1-6, with 7 bases lining up with TRBD1. Germline trimming cut 4 bases from V and 13 bases from J; bases unmatched to any gene: 7. This CDR3 contains 13 residues. CDR1 is SGHTA and CDR2 is FQGNSA in the germline V gene. The CDR3 is CASSSYSGGPLHF. CDR3 DNA sequence: TGTGCCAGCAGCTCTTACTCAGGGGGGCCCCTCCACTTT.

This clone was counted a single time. The V gene is TRBV29-1, the J gene TRBJ1-3; D is ambiguous. Germline lookup yields CDR1 SQVTM and CDR2 ANQGSEA. V was trimmed by 0 bases and J by 1 base, leaving 7 bases between them. The CDR3 sequence is 14 residues long. The CDR3 here is CSVEDPNSGNTIYF. In DNA form, the CDR3 reads TGCAGCGTTGAAGATCCCAATTCTGGAAACACCATATATTTT.

The rearrangement links TRBV7-9 to TRBJ2-6; tentatively, D is TRBD1 (6 bases). In germline, CDR1 is SEHNR, CDR2 FQNEAQ (reference sequence). This CDR3 contains 17 residues. Between the trimmed V and J ends, which lost 1 base and 2 bases, there was a span of 12 bases. As DNA, the CDR3 is TGTGCCAGCAGCTTAGTTAGAGGGGGAACTGGGGCCAACGTCCTGACTTTC. Translating gives CASSLVRGGTGANVLTF.

The sample holds a few counts of this clone. The rearrangement links TRBV11-3 to TRBJ1-1; 7 bases are a match to TRBD1. Unmatched junction bases numbered 9, after V lost 3 bases and J lost 8 bases. Germline loops: CDR1 SGHNT, CDR2 YENEEA. The length of the CDR3 is 14 residues. The chain's CDR3 is CASSLDGPTGEAFF. The CDR3 region has the DNA TGTGCCAGCAGCTTGGATGGTCCGACAGGGGAAGCTTTCTTT.

The V call is TRBV2, the J call TRBJ1-2; 7 nucleotides line up with TRBD1. The germline CDR1 and CDR2 sequences are SNHLY and FYNNEI. The CDR3 spans 15 residues. Losses at the gene ends were 1 base for V and 8 bases for J; bases not matched to a gene: 10. CDR3 nucleotides: TGTGCCAGCAGTGAAGATCTCATCACAGGGGTCGGCTACACCTTC. Amino acid sequence: CASSEDLITGVGYTF.

The genes are TRBV7-2 and TRBJ1-6; D is unclear. The CDR3 contains 15 residues. V was shortened by 5 bases and J by 7 bases, with 15 bases between the two germline ends. Germline assignment: CDR1 SGHTA and CDR2 FQGNSA. Here the CDR3 DNA reads TGTGCCAGCAGCCTGACCCTTGGCAGGAATTCACCCCTCCACTTT. Its translation is CASSLTLGRNSPLHF.

V and J are TRBV11-2 and TRBJ2-2; 10 nucleotides align to TRBD1. Trimming at V came to 3 bases and at J to 13 bases, leaving 11 bases not matched to a gene. Per the germline V gene, CDR1 is SGHAT and CDR2 is FQNNGV. The CDR3 has 15 residues. CDR3 in DNA: TGTGCCAGCAGCTTGACCGGGACAGGGGTTGGTGTGCTGTTTTTT. Translating gives CASSLTGTGVGVLFF.

This chain uses TRBV5-5 with TRBJ2-2, with TRBD1 matching 7 bases. Germline CDR1 reads SGHKS; CDR2 reads YYEKEE (reference sequence). CDR3 length: 17 residues. The J segment lost 3 bases and the V segment lost 2 bases, leaving 10 bases of the junction unmatched. The CDR3 loop reads CASSFWIGGLDTGELFF. CDR3 sequence (DNA): TGTGCCAGCAGCTTTTGGATAGGGGGCTTGGACACCGGGGAGCTGTTTTTT.